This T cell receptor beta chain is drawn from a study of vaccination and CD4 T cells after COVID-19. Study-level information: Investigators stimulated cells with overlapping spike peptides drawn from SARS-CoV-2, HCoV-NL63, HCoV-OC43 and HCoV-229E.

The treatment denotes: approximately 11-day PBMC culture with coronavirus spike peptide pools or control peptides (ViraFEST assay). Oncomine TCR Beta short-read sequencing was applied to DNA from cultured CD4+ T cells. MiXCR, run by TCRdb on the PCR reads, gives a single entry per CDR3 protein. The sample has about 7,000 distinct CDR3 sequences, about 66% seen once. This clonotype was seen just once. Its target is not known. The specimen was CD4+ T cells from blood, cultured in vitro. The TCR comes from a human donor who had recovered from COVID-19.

CDR3 amino acids: CASSPQGAQDGYTF. The DNA of the CDR3 is TGTGCCAGCTCACCACAGGGGGCGCAAGATGGCTACACCTTC. The V and J genes are TRBV18 and TRBJ1-2, with 7 bases fitting TRBD1. V lost 1 base, J lost 6 bases, and 5 bases stayed unmatched. CDR3 length: 14 residues. Germline assignment: CDR1 KGHSH and CDR2 LQKENI.